The 12 T cell receptor beta chains listed next were all sequenced from one sample in a study of human T cells and chemical hapten exposure. Indicated time point: patch test 3, about 24 weeks after DPC sensitization. This sample's treatment: therapeutic diphenylcyclopropenone sensitization with weekly scalp DPC. A single record per CDR3 protein comes from TCRdb applying MiXCR to the RACE reads. The profile shows more than 45,000 distinct CDR3 sequences, roughly 12% of them singletons. The source material was whole blood, sampled in connection with sensitization to the hapten diphenylcyclopropenone (DPC). The receptor set was obtained from a man aged 25 to 40 with alopecia areata. Some clones in this sample may be carry-over from other donors' samples.

At least ten counts were recorded for this clonotype. The chain combines TRBV27 with TRBJ2-7; 9 bases map to TRBD1. CDR3 length equals 15 residues. Per germline, CDR1 MNHEY and CDR2 SMNVEV (reference sequence). With V trimmed by 6 bases and J by 5 bases, 11 bases remained unmatched. CDR3 loop: CASSLLRTGVDEQYF. The CDR3 DNA is TGTGCCAGCAGCCTACTAAGGACAGGGGTGGACGAGCAGTACTTC.

In this sample, this clonotype turned up many times. The rearrangement joins TRBV20-1 to TRBJ1-5, with TRBD1 identical over 8 bases. Germline-derived CDR1 and CDR2 are DFQATT and SNEGSKA (reference sequence). V lost 2 bases, J lost 6 bases, and 6 bases stayed unmatched. The CDR3 contains 14 residues. CDR3 DNA sequence: TGCAGTGCTAGACCCCAGGGGGCTAGTCAGCCCCAGCATTTT. Its translation: CSARPQGASQPQHF.

This clonotype was detected only a few times. The V and J genes are TRBV5-4 and TRBJ1-6; D gene unclear. The CDR3 length is 14 residues. Deletions cut 1 base from V and 7 bases from J, with 9 bases between. Per the germline V gene, CDR1 is SGHNT and CDR2 is YYREEE (reference sequence). CDR3 nucleotides: TGTGCCAGCAGCTTGAGCCTAGGGAATTCACCCCTCCACTTT. Translated: CASSLSLGNSPLHF. Combining the CDR3 with reference TRBV5-4 and TRBJ1-6 gives the whole variable domain ETGVTQSPTHLIKTRGQQVTLRCSSQSGHNTVSWYQQALGQGPQFIFQYYREEENGRGNFPPRFSGLQFPNYSSELNVNALELDDSALYLCASSLSLGNSPLHFGNGTRLTVT.

This clonotype was seen repeatedly, ten times or more. The rearrangement joins TRBV4-2 to TRBJ2-7, with D possibly called TRBD1 or TRBD2 (5 bases each). Trimming removed 0 bases from V and 2 bases from J, with 17 bases in between. Germline lookup yields CDR1 LGHNA and CDR2 YNFKEQ. The CDR3 contains 17 residues. The CDR3 coding sequence is TGTGCCAGCAGCCAAGATCTTCGAAGGGACGGACCCTACGAGCAGTACTTC. Its protein is CASSQDLRRDGPYEQYF.

The chain is built from TRBV30 and TRBJ1-2; 7 bases are a match to TRBD1. The J segment lost 4 bases and the V segment lost 2 bases, leaving 4 bases of the junction unmatched. The CDR3 length is 13 residues. Per germline, CDR1 GTSNPN and CDR2 SVGIG (reference sequence). This chain's CDR3 is CAWSRDRPYGYTF. Here the CDR3 DNA reads TGTGCCTGGAGTAGGGACAGACCCTATGGCTACACCTTC.

The CDR3 is CASSLQGGATEAFF. The CDR3 DNA is TGTGCCAGCAGCTTGCAAGGGGGGGCCACTGAAGCTTTCTTT. The chain has TRBV5-4 and TRBJ1-1; perhaps TRBD1 as D (6 bases). The V gene lost 1 base and the J gene lost 4 bases, with 11 bases spanning the gap. CDR1 is SGHNT, CDR2 YYREEE, per germline (reference sequence). The CDR3 has 14 amino acids.

This rearrangement joins TRBV25-1 to TRBJ2-1; 7 bases are shared with TRBD1. V trimming: 5 bases; J trimming: 5 bases; junction bases outside the gene matches: 9. The germline V gene encodes CDR1 MGHDK and CDR2 SYGVNS. This CDR3 has 15 amino acids. The CDR3 DNA is TGTGCCAGCAGTACTCGACAGGGTCTCAACAATGAGCAGTTCTTC. Its protein product is CASSTRQGLNNEQFF. The full variable domain, with the rest looked up from reference TRBV25-1 and TRBJ2-1, is EADIYQTPRYLVIGTGKKITLECSQTMGHDKMYWYQQDPGMELHLIHYSYGVNSTEKGDLSSESTVSRIRTEHFPLTLESARPSHTSQYLCASSTRQGLNNEQFFGPGTRLTVL.

Many counts were recorded for this clonotype. V is TRBV6-5 and J is TRBJ1-6, with 9 bases that match TRBD1. Germline trimming cut 4 bases from V and 12 bases from J; bases unmatched to any gene: 4. The CDR3 length is 13 residues. In germline, CDR1 is MNHEY, CDR2 SVGAGI. The CDR3 sequence: CASSSRDRVPLHF. The CDR3 DNA sequence: TGTGCCAGCAGTTCCCGGGACAGGGTACCCCTCCACTTT.

In this sample, this clonotype turned up a few times. V and J are TRBV5-1 and TRBJ2-7; 9 bases map to TRBD1. Germline V gene sequence: CDR1 SGHRS, CDR2 YFSETQ. V shed 2 bases and J 5 bases; nucleotides not matched to a gene: 5. The CDR3 has 14 amino acids. The CDR3 reads CASSFDGTGNEQYF. CDR3 nucleotide sequence: TGCGCCAGCAGCTTCGACGGGACAGGGAACGAGCAGTACTTC.

This clonotype came up many times. The J gene is TRBJ1-1, the V gene TRBV4-2; D is unclear. Germline loops: CDR1 LGHNA, CDR2 YNFKEQ. The V end was cut by 2 bases, the J end by 0 bases, with 7 bases between. The CDR3 totals 14 residues. The CDR3 DNA reads as TGTGCCAGCAGCCAAATAACGGTGAACACTGAAGCTTTCTTT. As protein: CASSQITVNTEAFF.

In its sample, this clonotype was seen a few times. The rearrangement uses TRBV6-2 or TRBV6-3 and TRBJ2-3; a possible D gene is TRBD1 (5 bases). Germline CDR1 MNHEY, CDR2 SVGEGT. The CDR3 contains 15 residues. The V end lost 2 bases, the J end lost 2 bases, and 11 bases lay between the germline ends. CDR3 sequence (DNA): TGTGCCAGCAGTTACGATGGCAGGGTCACAGATACGCAGTATTTT. It yields the protein CASSYDGRVTDTQYF.

This clonotype has just a few counts. The chain is built from TRBV6-2 or TRBV6-3 and TRBJ2-3; maybe TRBD1 (5 bases). Germline V gene lookup returns CDR1 MNHEY and CDR2 SVGEGT. With 0 bases removed from V and 2 bases from J, the gap between germline ends came to 12 bases. The CDR3 is made up of 16 amino acids. The CDR3 loop is CASSYSGQGDTDTQYF. The DNA of the CDR3 is TGTGCCAGCAGTTACTCCGGACAAGGGGACACAGATACGCAGTATTTT.